One sample yielded the 26 T cell receptor beta chains listed below, sequenced in a study of neoadjuvant nivolumab and ipilimumab in lung cancer. Libraries were prepared by immunoSEQ multiplex PCR; TCRdb keeps only in-frame clonotypes and omits some of them. This table has about 26,000 clones, around 86% appearing once. Sequenced here: tumor tissue, sampled after neoadjuvant nivolumab, alone or with ipilimumab, at or shortly before surgery. These receptors were obtained from an adult with non-small cell lung cancer.

This clone was detected a few times. CDR3 residues: CASGSRGWDTEAFF. The CDR3 DNA reads TGTGCCAGTGGTTCCAGGGGGTGGGACACTGAAGCTTTCTTT. This chain uses TRBV5-6 with TRBJ1-1; 7 bases line up with TRBD1. The CDR3 runs to 14 residues. The J segment lost 3 bases and the V segment lost 8 bases, leaving 10 bases of the junction unmatched. CDR1 is SGHDT, CDR2 YYEEEE, per germline.

The genes are TRBV11-3 and TRBJ2-7; D unclear. V lost 2 bases, J lost 1 base, and 9 bases lay in between. Looked up from germline, CDR1 is SGHNT and CDR2 is YENEEA. This CDR3 comprises 14 residues. The CDR3 region has the DNA TGTGCCAGCAGCTTAAGTAAAGCTTCCTACGAGCAGTACTTC. Its translation is CASSLSKASYEQYF.

The genes are TRBV30 and TRBJ2-2, with a possible D match to TRBD2 (5 bases). Per germline, CDR1 GTSNPN and CDR2 SVGIG (reference sequence). Trimming pared 0 bases from V and 2 bases from J, leaving 10 bases between. The CDR3 length is 15 residues. The DNA for the CDR3 is TGTGCCTGGAGTGTAACAGCGGTTAACACCGGGGAGCTGTTTTTT. It is translated as CAWSVTAVNTGELFF.

About this clone: One junction end does not reproduce the germline sequence, and a read error may be involved. The chain is built from TRBV6-1 and TRBJ2-3; tentatively, D is TRBD2 (6 bases). CDR1 is MNHNS, CDR2 SASEGT, per germline. This CDR3 region has 11 residues. The CDR3 region has the DNA TGCACGAGGGAGGTAGCAGATACGCAGTATTTT. The encoded protein is CTREVADTQYF.

Note on this clone: One junction end does not reproduce the germline sequence, and a read error may be involved. This chain links TRBV7-7 with TRBJ2-2, with 7 positions matching TRBD2. This CDR3 comprises 14 residues. Germline CDR1 reads SSHAT; CDR2 reads FNYEAQ (reference sequence). The CDR3 DNA reads TGTGCTAGCAGCTTACGGGGGGACACCGGGGAGCTGTTTTTT. It specifies CASSLRGDTGELFF.

This clone was counted between two and nine times. J is TRBJ1-5 and V is TRBV19, with D uncertain. V was pared by 5 bases and J by 2 bases, with 19 bases between. CDR3 length: 17 residues. Germline values: CDR1 LNHDA, CDR2 SQIVND (reference sequence). CDR3 nucleotide sequence: TGTGCCAGTAGTCCCCTGGGAGGTCGCGGCGGCAATCAGCCCCAGCATTTT. This codes for CASSPLGGRGGNQPQHF.

The chain has TRBV11-3 and TRBJ2-3; possible D gene TRBD2, 6 bases. The CDR3 totals 15 residues. The V end was cut by 5 bases, the J end by 6 bases, with 18 bases between. CDR1 SGHNT and CDR2 YENEEA come from the germline V gene. Here the CDR3 reads CASSRRRGSSDTQYF. The CDR3 DNA is TGTGCCAGCAGCCGTCGGCGGGGCTCGTCGGATACGCAGTATTTT.

This clone has just a few counts. The chain uses TRBV12-5 and TRBJ1-1; D not certain. Trimming stripped 6 bases from V and 4 bases from J, with 6 bases between. The germline gives CDR1 LGHNT, CDR2 FRNRAP. The CDR3 loop spans 11 amino acids. The CDR3 DNA reads TGTGCTAGTGGGTACAGCACTGAAGCTTTCTTT. This sequence encodes CASGYSTEAFF. Drawing the rest from reference TRBV12-5 and TRBJ1-1, the complete variable domain is DARVTQTPRHKVTEMGQEVTMRCQPILGHNTVFWYRQTMMQGLELLAYFRNRAPLDDSGMPKDRFSAEMPDATLATLKIQPSEPRDSAVYFCASGYSTEAFFGQGTRLTVV.

The chain carries TRBV30 and TRBJ2-1; 7 positions match TRBD1. CDR1 and CDR2 (germline): GTSNPN, SVGIG (reference sequence). V was pared by 5 bases and J by 0 bases, with 13 bases of the junction left unmatched. The CDR3 has 17 amino acids. The CDR3 is CAWAPKGAQSSYNEQFF. The CDR3 nucleotides read TGTGCCTGGGCCCCCAAGGGGGCACAGAGCTCCTACAATGAGCAGTTCTTC.

Here the CDR3 DNA reads TGCAGCCTCGACCGTCTCTACGAGCAGTACTTC. It specifies CSLDRLYEQYF. The rearrangement joins TRBV29-1 to TRBJ2-7; the D is unclear. Germline lookup yields CDR1 SQVTM and CDR2 ANQGSEA. CDR3 length: 11 residues. V gave up 8 bases and J gave up 3 bases, with 11 bases separating them.

This clone was observed a handful of times. The CDR3 DNA follows: TGTGCCAGCAGCCCACAACCCGGGGCCACTGAAGCTTTCTTT. It codes for CASSPQPGATEAFF. The chain joins TRBV11-3 to TRBJ1-1; possibly TRBD1 for D (5 bases). The CDR3 sequence is 14 residues long. Germline assignment: CDR1 SGHNT and CDR2 YENEEA. The V end was cut by 5 bases, the J end by 4 bases, with 14 bases between.

The chain is built from TRBV10-3 and TRBJ2-5; D not certain. This CDR3 region has 12 residues. V was shortened by 3 bases and J by 5 bases, with 7 bases between the two germline ends. Germline V gene lookup returns CDR1 ENHRY and CDR2 SYGVKD. CDR3 loop: CAISEVGETQYF. CDR3 nucleotides: TGTGCCATCAGTGAAGTAGGGGAGACCCAGTACTTC.

The chain links TRBV25-1 to TRBJ2-7, with D possibly matching TRBD1 (5 bases). In germline, CDR1 is MGHDK, CDR2 SYGVNS. This CDR3 is 15 amino acids long. Trimming took off 0 bases at V and 6 bases at J, with 15 bases between the two ends. In DNA, the CDR3 is TGTGCCAGCAGTGAATACTGGCAGGGCAACGGCGAGCAGTACTTC. Translation gives CASSEYWQGNGEQYF.

The rearrangement joins TRBV6-5 to TRBJ1-1; no clear D gene. Trimming left V 2 bases short and J 0 bases short, with 10 bases between. This CDR3 is built from 15 residues. Germline loops: CDR1 MNHEY, CDR2 SVGAGI. The CDR3 here is CASSYGGFLNTEAFF. For the CDR3, the DNA is TGTGCCAGCAGTTACGGCGGGTTTCTGAACACTGAAGCTTTCTTT.

The chain links TRBV30 to TRBJ2-5, with 10 bases matching TRBD1. CDR1 and CDR2 from the germline V gene are GTSNPN and SVGIG (reference sequence). Germline trimming cut 2 bases from V and 6 bases from J; bases unmatched to any gene: 12. The CDR3 extends over 16 amino acids. As DNA, the CDR3 is TGTGCCTGGAGTTCCTACGGACAGGGGGATAGGAAGACCCAGTACTTC. Protein: CAWSSYGQGDRKTQYF.

This chain connects TRBV11-2 to TRBJ2-2; D not resolved. CDR3 length: 13 amino acids. Per germline, CDR1 SGHAT and CDR2 FQNNGV. Trimming took 1 base from V and 6 from J, leaving 6 bases between them. In nucleotides, the CDR3 is TGTGCCAGCAGCTTAGTTATTGCCGGGGAGCTGTTTTTT. It is translated as CASSLVIAGELFF.

The J gene is TRBJ2-3, the V gene TRBV29-1, with a tentative D call TRBD1 (6 bases). V dropped 3 bases and J dropped 5 bases, with 12 bases sitting between them. The germline V gene has CDR1 SQVTM and CDR2 ANQGSEA. The CDR3 runs 13 residues. The CDR3 DNA reads TGCAGCGTTGACGAGACAGGCAGAGATACGCAGTATTTT. It specifies CSVDETGRDTQYF.

The genes are TRBV30 and TRBJ1-3, with D perhaps TRBD1 (6 bases). The germline CDR1 and CDR2 sequences are GTSNPN and SVGIG (reference sequence). Trimming removed 2 bases from V and 3 bases from J, with 11 bases in between. This CDR3 comprises 14 residues. The DNA of the CDR3 is TGTGCCTGGAGTTTAAGGGGGAATGGAAACACCATATATTTT. Amino acid sequence: CAWSLRGNGNTIYF.

This clone was detected a few times. The chain employs TRBV27 and TRBJ2-7; D is perhaps TRBD2 (6 bases). Trimming removed 7 bases at V and 0 bases at J, with 10 bases between. The CDR3 sequence is 13 residues long. CDR1 and CDR2 from the germline V gene are MNHEY and SMNVEV (reference sequence). Here the CDR3 DNA reads TGTGCCAGCATGGGGGGTGCCTCCTACGAGCAGTACTTC. It codes for CASMGGASYEQYF.

The rearrangement uses TRBV7-2 and TRBJ2-7; D tentatively reads TRBD1 or TRBD2 (5 bases each). Germline V gives CDR1 SGHTA, CDR2 FQGNSA. Trimming left V 2 bases short and J 0 bases short, with 11 bases between. The CDR3 runs 15 residues. The CDR3 here is CASSLTGTDSYEQYF. CDR3 nucleotide sequence: TGTGCCAGCAGCTTAACCGGGACGGACTCCTACGAGCAGTACTTC.

Regarding this clone: Distinct nucleotide sequences in the sample also encode this CDR3. V usage is TRBV11-2 and J usage is TRBJ1-2; D gene unclear. The CDR3 is made up of 12 amino acids. V gave up 4 bases and J gave up 4 bases, with 7 bases separating them. Germline CDR1 is SGHAT and CDR2 is FQNNGV. CDR3 bases: TGTGCCAGCAGCTCCGAGTCCTATGGCTACACCTTC. Translated: CASSSESYGYTF.

The chain combines TRBV18 with TRBJ1-4, with D possibly matching TRBD1 (5 bases). The CDR3 consists of 16 residues. V was pared by 6 bases and J by 6 bases, with 20 bases between. Germline V gene sequence: CDR1 KGHSH, CDR2 LQKENI. The CDR3 sequence: CASSLSQLGDYEKLFF. In DNA, the CDR3 is TGTGCCAGCTCGCTCAGTCAGCTAGGGGATTATGAAAAACTGTTTTTT.

This clone was counted once. An end of the junction differs from the germline gene, which may be a read error. The chain combines TRBV7-8 with TRBJ1-5; D remains ambiguous. The CDR3 spans 14 residues. Germline CDR1 and CDR2: SGHVS and FQNEAQ. CDR3 loop: CASSLAPNNQPQHF. CDR3 nucleotide sequence: TGTGCCAGCAGTTTAGCCCCGAACAATCAGCCCCAGCATTTT.

This clone was observed a few times. The chain is built from TRBV4-1 and TRBJ1-5; possibly TRBD1 for D (6 bases). CDR1 is MGHRA and CDR2 is YSYEKL in the germline V gene. This CDR3 is built from 16 residues. The ends were cut back, 0 bases at V and 5 bases at J, with 14 bases in the middle. This CDR3 reads CASSQEHREGYQPQHF. The CDR3 region has the DNA TGCGCCAGCAGCCAAGAACACAGGGAGGGGTATCAGCCCCAGCATTTT.

The rearrangement joins TRBV6-5 to TRBJ2-7; 8 bases agree with TRBD1. Per the germline V gene, CDR1 is MNHEY and CDR2 is SVGAGI. V was clipped by 6 bases and J by 4 bases; unmatched bases: 2. This CDR3 is 12 amino acids long. CDR3 coding DNA: TGTGCCAGCAGCAGGGGGCCTTACGAGCAGTACTTC. Its protein is CASSRGPYEQYF.

V gene TRBV6-5 combines with J gene TRBJ2-1; perhaps TRBD2 as D (6 bases). Germline-derived CDR1 and CDR2 are MNHEY and SVGAGI. The CDR3 is made up of 14 amino acids. V was clipped by 0 bases and J by 5 bases, with 8 bases between them. CDR3 region: CASSYSGGNNEQFF. In DNA form, the CDR3 reads TGTGCCAGCAGTTACTCGGGGGGAAACAATGAGCAGTTCTTC.